This TCR beta chain comes out of a study of cytomegalovirus exposure and HLA in healthy donors. This CDR3 spans 14 amino acids. Germline V gives CDR1 MNHEY, CDR2 SVGAGI. V dropped 5 bases and J dropped 0; count of bases not matched to a gene: 3. The table came from immunoSEQ multiplex PCR; TCRdb's copy has only in-frame clones and leaves some out. This repertoire shows some 170,000 clones, about 95% found once; its top ten account for more than 0.7%. The chain uses TRBV6-5 and TRBJ1-1; TRBD1 agrees at 7 bases. The specimen was PBMCs. This sequence was found in a woman in her late teens or twenties in good health and CMV-seronegative. The CDR3 is CASSRGQMNTEAFF. The CDR3 DNA reads TGTGCCAGCAGTCGGGGACAGATGAACACTGAAGCTTTCTTT.